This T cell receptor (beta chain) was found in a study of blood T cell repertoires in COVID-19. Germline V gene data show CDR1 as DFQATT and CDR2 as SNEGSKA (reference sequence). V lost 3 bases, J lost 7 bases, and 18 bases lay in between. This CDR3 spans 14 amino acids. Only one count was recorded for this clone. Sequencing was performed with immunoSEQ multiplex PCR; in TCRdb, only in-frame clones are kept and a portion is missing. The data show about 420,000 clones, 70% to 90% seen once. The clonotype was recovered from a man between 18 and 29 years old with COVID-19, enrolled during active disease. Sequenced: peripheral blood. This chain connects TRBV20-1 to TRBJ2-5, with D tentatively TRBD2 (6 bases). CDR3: CSASKGQGGGTQYF. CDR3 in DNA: TGCAGTGCTAGTAAGGGGCAGGGAGGTGGGACCCAGTACTTC.